The sequence of this T cell receptor beta chain was determined in a study of T cell repertoires in cytomegalovirus infection. Study results and limitations: The cumulative frequency of public TCR beta families identified carriers of CMV plus the relevant HLA. Ex vivo responses were dominated by HLA-C-restricted CMV-specific TCR beta clonotypes.

This clonotype has more than one count but fewer than ten. Its specificity is not known. TCRdb re-called the reads through MiXCR, storing one row per CDR3 protein. The sample lists over 250,000 distinct CDR3 sequences; about 20% were seen once. Germline assignment: CDR1 SGHTA and CDR2 FQGNSA. The CDR3 sequence is 14 residues long. Trimming took 5 bases from V and 2 from J, leaving 12 bases between them. The rearrangement joins TRBV7-2 to TRBJ2-5; a possible D gene is TRBD1 (5 bases). This specimen consisted of cultured PBMCs, obtained from culture after CMV antigen stimulation. This sequence originates from a human donor in good health (CMV status not recorded). Some clones in this sample may be carry-over from other donors' samples. DNA of the CDR3: TGTGCCAGCAGCCAGATAGGGGCACAAGAGACCCAGTACTTC. It codes for CASSQIGAQETQYF.